This T cell receptor delta chain was identified in a study of Vδ1+ human thymocytes. Findings of the study overall: In the thymus, TRG and TRD repertoires looked highly polyclonal with Gaussian CDR3 lengths.

Remarks on this clone: Its antigen is currently unknown.

The template was reverse-transcribed extracted RNA. Pooled V-gene forward primers with one constant-region reverse primer generated the CDR3 amplicons by multiplex PCR. TCRdb reanalyzed the multiplex PCR reads using CATT. This sample carries roughly 55,000 delta-chain clones, about 16% of them seen once, and the ten largest clones take roughly 0.46%. The CDR3 covers 23 residues. Losses at the gene ends were 2 bases for V and 0 bases for J; bases not matched to a gene: 26. Germline V CDR1 and CDR2: TSWWSYY, QGS. What was sequenced was Vdelta1+ gamma-delta thymocytes from the thymus. Specified subset: FACS-sorted CD3+ TCRalphabeta- TCRVdelta1+ TCRVdelta2- thymocytes. The source of this sequence is a boy under two years old who had congenital heart surgery. The chain employs TRDV1 and TRDJ1; 8 positions agree with TRDD2. CDR3 sequence: CALGEITLFLLPMLRIYTDKLIF. The CDR3 nucleotides read TGTGCTCTTGGGGAAATCACCCTCTTCCTACTCCCTATGCTGAGGATTTACACCGATAAACTCATCTTT.